This T cell receptor (beta chain) derives from a study of Tregs in tolerant kidney transplant recipients. Study results and caveats: This study did not directly address biological reproducibility.

The germline V gene has CDR1 DFQATT and CDR2 SNEGSKA (reference sequence). The CDR3 is 17 amino acids. Trimming stripped 5 bases from V and 3 bases from J, with 26 bases between. A note on this clone: Antigen specificity is unknown. The CDR3 end is not reached by the read, which stops 3 residues before it; the germline J gene fills it in.

Clones were read by immunoSEQ multiplex PCR, and TCRdb kept only the in-frame ones, dropping some. The sample includes under 3,000 clones. The nonmyeloablative bone marrow transplants came from related graft donors, with transient mixed chimerism. Unstimulated regulatory T cells (CD4+CD25+CD127-), CD4+CD25- non-regulatory cells, CD4 and CD8 cells were FACS-sorted from thawed PBMCs. The TCR sequence derives from a human patient who received a combined kidney and bone marrow transplant. Some of the T cells might come from the graft donor. This chain connects TRBV20-1 to TRBJ2-7; perhaps TRBD2 as D (7 bases). The starting material was CD8+ T cells from blood (PBMCs), obtained 6 months after the transplant. Incomplete CDR3 DNA: TGCAGTGCTCGGTGGGCTAGCGGTAAAGGGGGAGGCTACGAG. Its protein product is CSARWASGKGGGYE. The CDR3, in full, reads CSARWASGKGGGYEQYF.